Listed here are 25 T cell receptor beta chains from one sample, sequenced in a study of blood T cells in healthy people across ages. Combining a sample-barcoded 5' primer with a J-beta primer mix, a second PCR ran for roughly 7 to 11 cycles. MiXCR, run by TCRdb on the 5' RACE reads, gives a single entry per CDR3 protein. The sample consists of about 1.4 million distinct CDR3 sequences, 59% of them appearing once. Input material: blood. The receptors stem from a man aged 18 to 30 in good health.

V is TRBV20-1 and J is TRBJ2-1; 14 bases map to TRBD2. The germline CDR1 and CDR2 sequences are DFQATT and SNEGSKA (reference sequence). The CDR3 covers 17 residues. CDR3 DNA: TGCAGCGGACGAAAAGGACTAGCGGGAGGAGTGCGGGATGAGCAGTTCTTC. Translated: CSGRKGLAGGVRDEQFF.

V usage is TRBV20-1 and J usage is TRBJ2-4; 7 nucleotides align to TRBD2. This CDR3 region has 16 residues. Germline loops: CDR1 DFQATT, CDR2 SNEGSKA (reference sequence). Trimming at V came to 0 bases and at J to 3 bases, leaving 8 bases not matched to a gene. In DNA form, the CDR3 reads TGCAGTGCTAGAGATCTAAGCGGGAAACACAAAAACATTCAGTACTTC. Its protein is CSARDLSGKHKNIQYF.

This sequence joins TRBV12-3 or TRBV12-4 and TRBJ1-4; the D is unclear. This CDR3 is 14 amino acids long. V was clipped by 4 bases and J by 6 bases, with 12 bases between them. The CDR3 protein is CASSSTSQYEKLFF. The CDR3 DNA is TGTGCCAGCAGTTCTACGTCACAATATGAAAAACTGTTTTTT.

CDR3 coding DNA: TGTGCCAGCAGTTTAACGGCCTTGGGTCTACCCAACTCTCTCTACGAGCAGTACTTC. Protein: CASSLTALGLPNSLYEQYF. The chain employs TRBV27 and TRBJ2-7, with unresolved D. The CDR3 is made up of 19 amino acids. V was pared by 2 bases and J by 3 bases, with 26 bases between. Germline CDR1 is MNHEY and CDR2 is SMNVEV (reference sequence).

A note on this clonotype: A junction boundary mismatches the germline segment, possibly from a read error. This chain links TRBV2 with TRBJ2-3; 7 bases map to TRBD2. Germline V gene data show CDR1 as SNHLY and CDR2 as FYNNEI. CDR3 length equals 16 residues. CDR3 in amino acids: CASGEGSGGSTDTQYF. CDR3 bases: TGTGCCAGCGGTGAAGGGTCAGGCGGGAGCACGGATACGCAGTATTTT. The complete variable domain, with remaining parts taken from reference TRBV2 and TRBJ2-3, reads EPEVTQTPSHQVTQMGQEVILRCVPISNHLYFYWYRQILGQKVEFLVSFYNNEISEKSEIFDDQFSVERPDGSNFTLKIRSTKLEDSAMYFCASGEGSGGSTDTQYFGPGTRLTVL.

This clonotype was recorded a few times. The rearrangement joins TRBV4-1 to TRBJ1-2; TRBD1 matches at 8 bases. The germline gives CDR1 MGHRA, CDR2 YSYEKL. The CDR3 runs 14 residues. V was clipped by 2 bases and J by 10 bases; unmatched bases: 9. CDR3 amino acids: CASSQLRNRGDYTF. CDR3 nucleotides: TGCGCCAGCAGCCAACTACGAAACAGGGGGGACTACACCTTC.

This chain uses TRBV27 with TRBJ1-1; 8 nucleotides match TRBD1. V shed 7 bases, J shed 1 base, and the junction held 11 bases outside the gene matches. This CDR3 has 16 amino acids. Germline-derived CDR1 and CDR2 are MNHEY and SMNVEV (reference sequence). The CDR3 bases are TGTGCCAGCAAGAAAAGGCAGGGGGCTGGGAACACTGAAGCTTTCTTT. Protein: CASKKRQGAGNTEAFF.

This chain links TRBV3-1 with TRBJ2-1, with 7 bases lining up with TRBD2. The germline V gene has CDR1 LGHDT and CDR2 YNNKEL (reference sequence). The CDR3 totals 15 residues. With V trimmed by 4 bases and J by 8 bases, 11 bases remained unmatched. CDR3 sequence: CASSLSRAGSDEQFF. The CDR3 DNA follows: TGTGCCAGCAGCCTCAGTCGAGCGGGGAGCGATGAGCAGTTCTTC.

This clonotype was detected only once. The gene calls are TRBV6-5 and TRBJ2-1, with 10 nucleotides matching TRBD2. The junction had 5 bases not matched to a gene; V was cut back by 6 bases and J by 6 bases. Germline loops: CDR1 MNHEY, CDR2 SVGAGI. This CDR3 has 14 residues. The CDR3 DNA reads TGTGCCAGCAGCCGTAGCGGGGGGCCCAATGAGCAGTTCTTC. Translated, it gives CASSRSGGPNEQFF.

The chain employs TRBV20-1 and TRBJ1-1; TRBD1 matches 8 bases. The CDR3 runs to 15 residues. Germline CDR1 is DFQATT and CDR2 is SNEGSKA (reference sequence). V trimming: 1 base; J trimming: 3 bases; junction bases outside the gene matches: 7. The CDR3 DNA sequence: TGCAGTGCTAGAGTGGTTCAGGGGGCGTACACTGAAGCTTTCTTT. Protein sequence: CSARVVQGAYTEAFF.

The V call is TRBV15, the J call TRBJ2-7; no reliable D call. The J call is doubtful: the DNA matches TRBJ2-4 better. From germline, CDR1 is LNHNV and CDR2 YYDKDF (reference sequence). The CDR3 sequence is 15 residues long. CDR3 coding DNA: TGTGCCACCAGCAGAGATCAGGTGGAGACAAACATTCAGTACTTC. Protein: CATSRDQVETNIQYF.

The chain employs TRBV27 and TRBJ2-3; D may be TRBD2 (6 bases). V was clipped by 6 bases and J by 4 bases, with 23 bases between them. Germline values: CDR1 MNHEY, CDR2 SMNVEV (reference sequence). The CDR3 spans 17 residues. In DNA, the CDR3 is TGTGCCAGCAGCCCTGCGGGGAGTGGGGGTGCCGCAGATACGCAGTATTTT. Protein sequence: CASSPAGSGGAADTQYF.

Only a few counts were recorded for this clonotype. This rearrangement joins TRBV7-2 to TRBJ2-1; 7 nucleotides agree with TRBD2. Germline V gene lookup returns CDR1 SGHTA and CDR2 FQGNSA. V lost 4 bases, J lost 6 bases, and 12 bases stayed unmatched. The CDR3 consists of 16 residues. The CDR3 bases are TGTGCCAGCAGCTCAAGTAGGTTGTCTAGCGGCAATGAGCAGTTCTTC. Its translation: CASSSSRLSSGNEQFF.

This clonotype has a handful of counts. The CDR3 DNA is TGTGCCAGCAGCCGAGGTCGCGGCGAGCAGTACTTC. Its protein is CASSRGRGEQYF. The V gene is TRBV7-8, the J gene TRBJ2-7, with D unresolved. This CDR3 is built from 12 residues. Germline lookup yields CDR1 SGHVS and CDR2 FQNEAQ. V gave up 5 bases and J gave up 6 bases, with 11 bases separating them.

The chain employs TRBV5-1 and TRBJ2-7; 7 nucleotides agree with TRBD1. Per germline, CDR1 SGHRS and CDR2 YFSETQ. This CDR3 is built from 15 residues. J gave up 0 bases and V 2 bases, and 5 bases lay outside the gene matches. The CDR3 region has the DNA TGCGCCAGCAGCTTTCTCCGGGACAGCTCCTACGAGCAGTACTTC. Translation gives CASSFLRDSSYEQYF.

The chain uses TRBV12-3 or TRBV12-4 and TRBJ2-1; possibly TRBD1 or TRBD2 for D (5 bases each). The CDR3 has 13 residues. Trimming removed 6 bases from V and 5 bases from J, with 11 bases in between. This CDR3 is CASRGDPDNEQFF. The CDR3 DNA reads TGTGCCAGCAGGGGGGACCCCGACAATGAGCAGTTCTTC.

This clonotype was seen more than once but under ten times. V usage is TRBV25-1 and J usage is TRBJ2-2, with D possibly being TRBD2 (6 bases). CDR1 is MGHDK and CDR2 is SYGVNS in the germline V gene. V gave up 1 base and J gave up 9 bases, with 18 bases separating them. CDR3 size: 16 residues. For the CDR3, the DNA is TGTGCCAGCAGTGAATCTACGTGGGAGGACGGCCGGGAGCTGTTTTTT. This codes for CASSESTWEDGRELFF.

This clonotype was observed a single time. The chain uses TRBV20-1 and TRBJ2-5; D could derive from TRBD1 or TRBD2 (5 bases each). The germline V gene has CDR1 DFQATT and CDR2 SNEGSKA (reference sequence). The length of the CDR3 is 13 residues. V was cut by 0 bases and J by 5 bases, with 10 bases left in between. The CDR3 region is CSAREGPSETQYF. The CDR3, as DNA: TGCAGTGCTAGAGAGGGACCGTCGGAGACCCAGTACTTC.

The gene calls are TRBV7-2 and TRBJ2-7; no reliable D call. In germline, CDR1 is SGHTA, CDR2 FQGNSA. V lost 1 base, J lost 0 bases, and 13 bases lay in between. The length of the CDR3 is 16 residues. The CDR3 DNA follows: TGTGCCAGCAGCTTAGGGCCCGAGAGGTTCTCCTACGAGCAGTACTTC. It yields the protein CASSLGPERFSYEQYF.

This rearrangement joins TRBV4-1 to TRBJ2-7, with D unresolved. V lost 1 base and J 5 bases, leaving 9 bases between the germline ends. The CDR3 is 13 amino acids. Germline V gene data show CDR1 as MGHRA and CDR2 as YSYEKL. The chain's CDR3 is CASSQGRENEQYF. CDR3 coding DNA: TGCGCCAGCAGCCAAGGTCGTGAGAACGAGCAGTACTTC.

The gene calls are TRBV10-3 and TRBJ2-7; unclear D gene. The CDR3 is made up of 18 amino acids. The germline V gene encodes CDR1 ENHRY and CDR2 SYGVKD. Trimming left V 0 bases short and J 2 bases short, with 20 bases between. The CDR3 here is CAISESIFRPQETYEQYF. As DNA, the CDR3 is TGTGCCATCAGTGAGTCGATATTCAGACCCCAAGAAACCTACGAGCAGTACTTC.

The gene calls are TRBV5-1 and TRBJ1-1; a possible D gene is TRBD1 (5 bases). The CDR3 consists of 14 residues. CDR1 SGHRS and CDR2 YFSETQ come from the germline V gene. Trimming cost V 4 bases and J 5 bases, with 15 bases left between them. Written as DNA, the CDR3 is TGCGCCAGCAGCGTATCGGGGGGAGGAACTGAAGCTTTCTTT. Translated, it gives CASSVSGGGTEAFF.

The CDR3 spells CASSLESGTAGFWPQHF. The DNA of the CDR3 is TGTGCCAGCAGCTTGGAAAGTGGGACAGCGGGGTTTTGGCCCCAGCATTTT. This sequence joins TRBV7-6 and TRBJ1-5; 7 positions match TRBD1. CDR1 is SGHVS and CDR2 is FNYEAQ in the germline V gene. V was pared by 3 bases and J by 9 bases, with 17 bases of the junction left unmatched. The CDR3 runs to 17 residues. Drawing the rest from reference TRBV7-6 and TRBJ1-5, the complete variable domain is GAGVSQSPRYKVTKRGQDVALRCDPISGHVSLYWYRQALGQGPEFLTYFNYEAQQDKSGLPNDRFSAERPEGSISTLTIQRTEQRDSAMYRCASSLESGTAGFWPQHFGDGTRLSIL.

V gene TRBV20-1 combines with J gene TRBJ1-1; 8 bases align to TRBD1. Per germline, CDR1 DFQATT and CDR2 SNEGSKA (reference sequence). Trimming at V came to 2 bases and at J to 2 bases, leaving 7 bases not matched to a gene. The CDR3 has 15 residues. Here the CDR3 reads CSARNLDRDNTEAFF. The DNA of the CDR3 is TGCAGTGCTAGAAATCTGGACAGGGATAACACTGAAGCTTTCTTT.

This clonotype was detected a few times. The CDR3 nucleotides read TGTGCCAGCAGTTCCGGACAGGGGGACCTCTACGAGCAGTACTTC. As protein: CASSSGQGDLYEQYF. The chain joins TRBV12-3 or TRBV12-4 to TRBJ2-7; 10 bases are a match to TRBD1. This CDR3 contains 15 residues. The V segment lost 4 bases and the J segment 3 bases; nucleotides outside the gene matches: 6.